Included here is one T cell receptor (beta chain) sequence, with context. The table came from immunoSEQ multiplex PCR; TCRdb's copy has only in-frame clones and leaves some out. Of approximately 150,000 clones listed, around 90% were seen once; the top ten hold over 4.5%. With 4 bases removed from V and 7 bases from J, the gap between germline ends came to 10 bases. This CDR3 is 12 amino acids long. The germline gives CDR1 KGHDR, CDR2 SFDVKD. The data belong to a study of control samples from healthy donors and cancer patients. This chain uses TRBV24-1 with TRBJ2-7; D not resolved. Specimen: blood. This TCR derives from a man under 40 in good health. CDR3 DNA: TGTGCCACCAGTGAGAGGACGGGTGAGCAGTACTTC. This translates into CATSERTGEQYF.